This passage covers 4 T cell receptor beta chains from one sample sequenced in a study of blood T cell repertoires in COVID-19 (TCRdb year 2020). Libraries were prepared through the immunoSEQ multiplex PCR assay. TCRdb holds this immuneACCESS table with in-frame rearrangements only. Some clones are missing; in checked studies, unresolved V genes explain under half, and the rest has no known cause. This sample comprises about 97,000 clones, almost 95% of them detected only once. The ten largest clonotypes hold less than 7.5% of the sample. Source material: peripheral blood. The receptors were gathered from a man between 50 and 59 years old with active COVID-19.

The V and J genes are TRBV5-4 and TRBJ2-1; unclear D gene. The ends were cut back, 0 bases at V and 6 bases at J, with 7 bases in the middle. CDR1 and CDR2 (germline): SGHNT, YYREEE (reference sequence). The CDR3 totals 13 residues. Here the CDR3 DNA reads TGTGCCAGCAGCTTGGTTAGTGTCAATGAGCAGTTCTTC. Protein product: CASSLVSVNEQFF.

The DNA for the CDR3 is TGTGCCAGCAGTGAAGCGCTAGTCTATCTGACAACTAATGAAAAACTGTTTTTT. Protein sequence: CASSEALVYLTTNEKLFF. The chain carries TRBV6-1 and TRBJ1-4, with D unresolved. The germline V gene encodes CDR1 MNHNS and CDR2 SASEGT. V gave up 0 bases and J gave up 0 bases, with 14 bases separating them. This CDR3 has 18 residues.

This chain links TRBV5-1 with TRBJ2-3, with 8 positions matching TRBD1. CDR1 and CDR2 (germline): SGHRS, YFSETQ. V lost 0 bases to trimming and J lost 7 bases; unmatched junction nucleotides: 7. The CDR3 runs 15 residues. Here the CDR3 reads CASSLAGQGPNTQYF. In nucleotides, the CDR3 is TGCGCCAGCAGCTTGGCCGGACAGGGCCCGAATACGCAGTATTTT.

The chain links TRBV30 to TRBJ1-5; D gene unclear. Trimming took 4 bases from V and 3 from J, leaving 7 bases between them. Germline V gene lookup returns CDR1 GTSNPN and CDR2 SVGIG (reference sequence). The CDR3 is 12 residues long. CDR3 bases: TGTGCCTGGAACTCTAACAATCAGCCCCAGCATTTT. Protein sequence: CAWNSNNQPQHF.